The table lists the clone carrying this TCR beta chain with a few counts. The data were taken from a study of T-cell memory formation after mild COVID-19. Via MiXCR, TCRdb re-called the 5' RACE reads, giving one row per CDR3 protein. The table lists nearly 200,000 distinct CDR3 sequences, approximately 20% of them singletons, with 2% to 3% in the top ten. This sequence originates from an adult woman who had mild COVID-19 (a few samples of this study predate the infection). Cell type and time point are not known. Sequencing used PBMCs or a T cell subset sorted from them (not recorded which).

CDR3 residues: CASTRPRDRGFMDTEAFF. In nucleotides, the CDR3 is TGTGCCAGCACTCGCCCCCGGGACAGGGGTTTTATGGACACTGAAGCTTTCTTT. The genes are TRBV28 and TRBJ1-1, with 10 bases matching TRBD1. V trimming: 7 bases; J trimming: 3 bases; junction bases outside the gene matches: 17. The CDR3 has 18 amino acids. Germline V gives CDR1 MDHEN, CDR2 SYDVKM. Full variable domain (rest looked up from reference TRBV28 and TRBJ1-1): DVKVTQSSRYLVKRTGEKVFLECVQDMDHENMFWYRQDPGLGLRLIYFSYDVKMKEKGDIPEGYSVSREKKERFSLILESASTNQTSMYLCASTRPRDRGFMDTEAFFGQGTRLTVV.